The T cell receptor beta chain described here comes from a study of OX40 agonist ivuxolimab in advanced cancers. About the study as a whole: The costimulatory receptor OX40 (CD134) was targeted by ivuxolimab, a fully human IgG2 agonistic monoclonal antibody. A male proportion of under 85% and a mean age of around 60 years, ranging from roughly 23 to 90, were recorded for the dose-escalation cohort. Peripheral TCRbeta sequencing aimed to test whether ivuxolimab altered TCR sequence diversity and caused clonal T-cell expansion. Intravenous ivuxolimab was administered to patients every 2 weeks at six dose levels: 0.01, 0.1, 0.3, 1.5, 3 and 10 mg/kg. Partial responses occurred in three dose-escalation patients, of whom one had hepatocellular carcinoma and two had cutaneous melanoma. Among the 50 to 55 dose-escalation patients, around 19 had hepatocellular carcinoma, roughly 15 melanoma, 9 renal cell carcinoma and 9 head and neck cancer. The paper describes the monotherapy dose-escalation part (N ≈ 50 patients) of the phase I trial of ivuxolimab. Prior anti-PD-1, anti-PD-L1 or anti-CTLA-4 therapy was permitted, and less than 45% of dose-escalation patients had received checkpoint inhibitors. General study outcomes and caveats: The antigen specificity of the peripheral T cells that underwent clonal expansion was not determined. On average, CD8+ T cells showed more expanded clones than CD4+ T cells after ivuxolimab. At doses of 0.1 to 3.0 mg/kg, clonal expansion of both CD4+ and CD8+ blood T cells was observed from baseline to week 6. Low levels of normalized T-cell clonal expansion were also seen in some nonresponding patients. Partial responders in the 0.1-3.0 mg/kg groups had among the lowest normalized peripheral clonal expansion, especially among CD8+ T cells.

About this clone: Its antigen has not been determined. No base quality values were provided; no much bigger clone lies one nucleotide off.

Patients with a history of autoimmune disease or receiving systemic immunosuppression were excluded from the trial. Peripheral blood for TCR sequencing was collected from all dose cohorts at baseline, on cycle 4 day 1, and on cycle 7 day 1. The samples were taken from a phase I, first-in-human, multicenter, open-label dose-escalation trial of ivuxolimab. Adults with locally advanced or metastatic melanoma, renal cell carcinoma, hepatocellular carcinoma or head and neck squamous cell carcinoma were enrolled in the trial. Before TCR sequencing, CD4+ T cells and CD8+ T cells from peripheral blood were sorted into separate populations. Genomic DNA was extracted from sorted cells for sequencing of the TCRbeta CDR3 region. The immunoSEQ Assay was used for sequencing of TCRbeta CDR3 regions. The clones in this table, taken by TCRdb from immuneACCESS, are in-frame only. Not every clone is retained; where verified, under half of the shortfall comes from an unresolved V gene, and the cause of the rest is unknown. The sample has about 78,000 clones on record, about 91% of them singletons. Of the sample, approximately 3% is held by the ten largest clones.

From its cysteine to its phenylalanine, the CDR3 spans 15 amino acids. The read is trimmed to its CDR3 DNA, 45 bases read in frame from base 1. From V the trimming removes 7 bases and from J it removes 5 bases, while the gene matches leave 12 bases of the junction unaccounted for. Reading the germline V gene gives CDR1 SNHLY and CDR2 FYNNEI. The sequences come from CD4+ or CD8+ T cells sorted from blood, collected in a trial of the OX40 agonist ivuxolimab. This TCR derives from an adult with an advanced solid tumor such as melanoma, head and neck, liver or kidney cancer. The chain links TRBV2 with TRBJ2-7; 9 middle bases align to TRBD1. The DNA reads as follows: TGTGCCAGCAACCCTCCAGGGACAGGGCGGAACGAGCAGTACTTC. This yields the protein CASNPPGTGRNEQYF.